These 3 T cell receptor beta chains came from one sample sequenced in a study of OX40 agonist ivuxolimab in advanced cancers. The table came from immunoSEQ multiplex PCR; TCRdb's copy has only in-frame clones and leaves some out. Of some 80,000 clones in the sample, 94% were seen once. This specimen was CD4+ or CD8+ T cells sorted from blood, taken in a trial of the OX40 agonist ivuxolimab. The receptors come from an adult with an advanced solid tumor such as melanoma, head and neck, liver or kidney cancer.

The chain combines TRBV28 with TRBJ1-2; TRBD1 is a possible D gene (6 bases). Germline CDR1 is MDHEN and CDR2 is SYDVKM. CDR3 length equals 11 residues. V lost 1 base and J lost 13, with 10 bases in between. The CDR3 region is CASSLLGGLTF. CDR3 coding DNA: TGTGCCAGCAGTTTATTGGGGGGGCTCACCTTC.

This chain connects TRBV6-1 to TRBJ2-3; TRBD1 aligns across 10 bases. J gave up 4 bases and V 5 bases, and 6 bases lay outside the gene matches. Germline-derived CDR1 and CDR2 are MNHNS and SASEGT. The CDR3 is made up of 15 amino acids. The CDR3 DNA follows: TGTGCCAGCAGTACCCGGGACAGGGGCCCAGATACGCAGTATTTT. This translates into CASSTRDRGPDTQYF.

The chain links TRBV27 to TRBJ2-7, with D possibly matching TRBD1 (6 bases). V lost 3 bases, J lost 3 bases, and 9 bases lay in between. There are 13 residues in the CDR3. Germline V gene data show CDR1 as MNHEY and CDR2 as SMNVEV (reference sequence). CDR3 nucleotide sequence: TGTGCCAGCAGTTTTGGACAGAACTACGAGCAGTACTTC. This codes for CASSFGQNYEQYF.